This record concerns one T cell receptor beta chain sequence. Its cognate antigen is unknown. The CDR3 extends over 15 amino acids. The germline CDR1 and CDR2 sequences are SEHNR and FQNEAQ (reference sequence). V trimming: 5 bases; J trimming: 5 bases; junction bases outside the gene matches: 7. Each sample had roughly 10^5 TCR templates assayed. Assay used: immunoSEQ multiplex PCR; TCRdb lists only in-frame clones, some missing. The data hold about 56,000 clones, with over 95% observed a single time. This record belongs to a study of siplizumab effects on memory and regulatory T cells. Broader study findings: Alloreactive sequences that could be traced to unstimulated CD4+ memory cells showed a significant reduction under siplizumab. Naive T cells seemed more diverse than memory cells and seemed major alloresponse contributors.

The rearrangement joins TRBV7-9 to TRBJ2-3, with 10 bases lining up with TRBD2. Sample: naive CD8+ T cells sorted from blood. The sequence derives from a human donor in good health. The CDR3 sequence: CASSHPGTSEDTQYF. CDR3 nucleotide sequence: TGTGCCAGCAGCCATCCCGGGACTAGCGAAGATACGCAGTATTTT.